This TCR beta chain was captured in a study of cytomegalovirus exposure and HLA in healthy donors. Study-wide background: About 85 million unique TCR sequences came from HLA-typed donors in an early release. Study results and caveats: Later analysis demonstrated an association between a missense DCLRE1C variant and TCR beta V- and J-gene trimming.

The PCR ran on 60 Vbeta and 13 Jbeta primers. Clones were read by immunoSEQ multiplex PCR, and TCRdb kept only the in-frame ones, dropping some. Here the sample spans 170,000 or so clones, over 70% being singletons. With 4 bases removed from V and 0 bases from J, the gap between germline ends came to 14 bases. The germline V gene has CDR1 MNHEY and CDR2 SMNVEV (reference sequence). The CDR3 length is 16 residues. On this clone: Its antigen is unidentified.

The receptor comes from a woman between 50 and 59 years old in good health and CMV-seropositive. The source material was PBMCs. The J gene is TRBJ2-3, the V gene TRBV27; perhaps TRBD2 as D (6 bases). DNA of the CDR3: TGTGCCAGCAGTTGGGGAGGCCCTGGGAGCACAGATACGCAGTATTTT. Protein product: CASSWGGPGSTDTQYF.